The clone carrying this TCR beta chain has at least ten counts. The antigen is undetermined. Unique molecular identifiers were carried by the TCR beta cDNA libraries. The T cell input of about 1 to 10 million gave about 470,000 cDNA molecules. MiXCR, run by TCRdb on the PCR reads, gives a single entry per CDR3 protein. Of about 770,000 distinct CDR3 sequences in the sample, 46% are singletons; the top ten hold just under 5%. The data are from a study of post-analysis software for immune sequencing data. Study in general: Some patients lacked subtype; others had relapsing-remitting, secondary progressive or progressive-relapsing disease.

The CDR3 totals 13 residues. Trimming removed 5 bases from V and 12 bases from J, with 17 bases in between. Germline CDR1 MDHEN, CDR2 SYDVKM. Findings and limits, study-wide: Those with multiple sclerosis, the patient group, showed significantly lower normalized Chao1 diversity than controls. Compared with controls, patients had more of about five TRBV segments, including TRBV5-6, TRBV5-1 and TRBV20-1. Samples made in the same batch grouped tightly together by F measure.

The origin of this receptor is a girl aged 10-17 years with multiple sclerosis. This chain uses TRBV28 with TRBJ2-1; D may be TRBD1 or TRBD2 (7 bases each). The sample was blood. CDR3 amino acids: CASSLPSRGGQFF. The CDR3 DNA reads as TGTGCCAGCAGTCTACCATCCAGGGGGGGGCAGTTCTTC.